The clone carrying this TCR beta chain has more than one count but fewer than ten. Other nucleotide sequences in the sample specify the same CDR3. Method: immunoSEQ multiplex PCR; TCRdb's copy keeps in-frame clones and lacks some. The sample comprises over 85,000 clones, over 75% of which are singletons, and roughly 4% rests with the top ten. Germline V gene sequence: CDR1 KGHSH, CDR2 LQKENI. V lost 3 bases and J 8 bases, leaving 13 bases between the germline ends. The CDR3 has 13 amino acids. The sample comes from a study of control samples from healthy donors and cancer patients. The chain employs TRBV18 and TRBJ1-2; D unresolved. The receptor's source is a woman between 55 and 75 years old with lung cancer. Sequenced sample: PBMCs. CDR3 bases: TGTGCCAGCTCACCGACGGCCGGTAGAGGCTACACCTTC. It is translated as CASSPTAGRGYTF.